What follows is one T cell receptor beta chain and its context. As processed by the authors: Out-of-frame sequences were removed, leaving about 2,300,000 distinct TCRbeta sequences. Clones were sequenced by immunoSEQ multiplex PCR, and TCRdb holds only the in-frame ones, with some missing. D and trimming come from the DNA, and the V and J calls and clone size come from that table. The sample has over 50,000 clones; just over 75% are singletons. This specimen belongs to a study of memory CD4+ T cells and cytomegalovirus serostatus. Trimming at V came to 6 bases and at J to 0 bases, leaving 5 bases not matched to a gene. Germline-derived CDR1 and CDR2 are LNHDA and SQIVND (reference sequence). The CDR3 spans 16 residues. Single viable CD3+CD4+CD8-CD45RO+ cells were sorted as the memory CD4+ T cells. Donors' CMV status reflects serum IgG against pp150, pp28, p38, p52. CD4+ T cells were isolated by positive magnetic selection.

The TCR originated in an adult in good health and CMV-seronegative. The V and J genes are TRBV19 and TRBJ1-5, with 10 nucleotides matching TRBD1. The sequenced sample consisted of memory CD4+ T cells from blood. As DNA, the CDR3 is TGTGCCAGTAGGCGACAGGGGGCTTATAGCAATCAGCCCCAGCATTTT. Protein sequence: CASRRQGAYSNQPQHF.